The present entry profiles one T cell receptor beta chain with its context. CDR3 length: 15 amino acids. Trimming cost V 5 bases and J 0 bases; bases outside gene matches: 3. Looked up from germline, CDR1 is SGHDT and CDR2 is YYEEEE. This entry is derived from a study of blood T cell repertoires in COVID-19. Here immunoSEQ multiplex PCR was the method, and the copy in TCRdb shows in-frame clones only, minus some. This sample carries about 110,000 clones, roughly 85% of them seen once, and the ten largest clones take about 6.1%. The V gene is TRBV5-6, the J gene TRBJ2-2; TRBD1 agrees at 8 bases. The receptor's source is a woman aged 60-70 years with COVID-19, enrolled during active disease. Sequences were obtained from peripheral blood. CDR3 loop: CASSQDRANTGELFF. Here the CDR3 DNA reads TGTGCCAGCAGTCAGGACAGGGCGAACACCGGGGAGCTGTTTTTT. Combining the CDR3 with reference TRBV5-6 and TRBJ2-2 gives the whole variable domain DAGVTQSPTHLIKTRGQQVTLRCSPKSGHDTVSWYQQALGQGPQFIFQYYEEEERQRGNFPDRFSGHQFPNYSSELNVNALLLGDSALYLCASSQDRANTGELFFGEGSRLTVL.